This T cell receptor beta chain derives from a study of shared clonotypes between healthy human individuals. Study-wide results and limits: Among donors, the sharing of clonotypes was expected to be influenced by sequencing depth. Relative to their counterparts shared across all four donors, non-shared clonotypes exhibited diminished generation probabilities.

The V segment lost 4 bases and the J segment 6 bases; nucleotides outside the gene matches: 9. The CDR3 runs 15 residues. Germline V gives CDR1 SGHRS, CDR2 YFSETQ. Of note for this clone: Antigen: not known.

It was CD45RO-negative cells, positively selected for CCR7, that made up naive CD8 cells, with terminally differentiated effector memory CD45RA+ cells excluded. Profiled with immunoSEQ multiplex PCR; TCRdb holds only in-frame clones, not every one. Of some 2,100,000 clones listed, approximately 94% were seen once; the top ten hold over 1.5%. What was sequenced was naive CD8+ T cells from PBMCs. V gene TRBV5-1 combines with J gene TRBJ2-7, with 11 bases matching TRBD1. This TCR was recovered from a man aged 18 to 30 in good health. Some clones in this sample may be carry-over from other donors' samples. CDR3 amino acids: CASSILGQGVREQYF. The DNA of the CDR3 is TGCGCCAGCAGCATCTTGGGACAGGGGGTTCGCGAGCAGTACTTC.